Listed below are T cell receptor beta chains from one sample, sequenced in a study of cytomegalovirus exposure and HLA in healthy donors. Libraries were prepared by immunoSEQ multiplex PCR; TCRdb keeps only in-frame clonotypes and omits some of them. The table shows 150,000 to 200,000 clones, with over 75% occurring only once. Sequenced material: PBMCs. These receptors were obtained from a man younger than 35 in good health and CMV-seronegative. Each CDR3 is given with its conserved first and last residue. A D gene is named only where the DNA matches it firmly. Part of the rows lack a size; the others show once, few, many or a class for expanded clones.

d_call: .; v_call: TRBV7-9; j_call: TRBJ2-7; clone_size: .; cdr3_aa: CAVSPGQYF; cdr3_nt: TGTGCCGTAAGCCCTGGGCAGTACTTC
d_call: .; v_call: TRBV11-2; j_call: TRBJ1-2; clone_size: .; cdr3_aa: CASSQGGPYGYTF; cdr3_nt: TGTGCCAGCAGTCAAGGGGGTCCCTATGGCTACACCTTC
d_call: TRBD2; v_call: TRBV6-6; j_call: TRBJ2-5; clone_size: .; cdr3_aa: CASTRAGDFGTQYF; cdr3_nt: TGTGCCAGCACTCGAGCGGGAGACTTTGGGACCCAGTACTTC
d_call: TRBD1; v_call: TRBV19; j_call: TRBJ1-2; clone_size: .; cdr3_aa: CASSIPRTGSYTF; cdr3_nt: TGTGCCAGTAGTATACCAAGGACAGGATCCTACACCTTC
d_call: TRBD2; v_call: TRBV14; j_call: TRBJ2-3; clone_size: .; cdr3_aa: CASSRRLAGGPSSRTDTQYF; cdr3_nt: TGTGCCAGCAGCCGAAGACTAGCGGGAGGGCCTAGTTCGAGGACAGATACGCAGTATTTT
d_call: .; v_call: TRBV4-3; j_call: TRBJ2-7; clone_size: .; cdr3_aa: CASSQGGGRGPSYEQYF; cdr3_nt: TGCGCCAGCAGCCAAGGAGGGGGGAGGGGCCCCTCCTACGAGCAGTACTTC
d_call: .; v_call: TRBV4-1; j_call: TRBJ2-3; clone_size: .; cdr3_aa: CASSPKGQSTDTQYF; cdr3_nt: TGCGCCAGCAGCCCTAAGGGGCAGAGCACAGATACGCAGTATTTT
d_call: TRBD1; v_call: TRBV12-5; j_call: TRBJ1-5; clone_size: .; cdr3_aa: CASGSGQASNQPQHF; cdr3_nt: TGTGCTAGTGGCTCCGGACAGGCTAGCAATCAGCCCCAGCATTTT
d_call: .; v_call: TRBV5-1; j_call: TRBJ2-7; clone_size: .; cdr3_aa: CASSAGRRYEQYF; cdr3_nt: TGCGCCAGCAGCGCGGGACGGAGATACGAGCAGTACTTC
d_call: .; v_call: TRBV6-6; j_call: TRBJ1-1; clone_size: once; cdr3_aa: CASSYPNTEAFF; cdr3_nt: TGTGCCAGCAGTTACCCTAACACTGAAGCTTTCTTT
d_call: .; v_call: TRBV9; j_call: TRBJ2-2; clone_size: .; cdr3_aa: CASSSPQGGTNTGELFF; cdr3_nt: TGTGCCAGCAGCTCTCCCCAAGGGGGAACGAACACCGGGGAGCTGTTTTTT
d_call: .; v_call: TRBV7-8; j_call: TRBJ1-4; clone_size: .; cdr3_aa: CASSPPALTTNEKLFF; cdr3_nt: TGTGCCAGCAGCCCCCCAGCGCTCACAACTAATGAAAAACTGTTTTTT
d_call: TRBD1; v_call: TRBV7-9; j_call: TRBJ2-1; clone_size: .; cdr3_aa: CASTPVGDRYNEQFF; cdr3_nt: TGTGCCAGCACCCCCGTCGGGGACAGGTACAATGAGCAGTTCTTC
d_call: TRBD2; v_call: TRBV2; j_call: TRBJ2-2; clone_size: once; cdr3_aa: CASTEGPSGRNTGELFF; cdr3_nt: TGTGCCAGCACCGAGGGGCCTAGCGGGAGAAACACCGGGGAGCTGTTTTTT
d_call: TRBD2; v_call: TRBV13; j_call: TRBJ2-1; clone_size: once; cdr3_aa: CASSLEGLAGGGHNEQFF; cdr3_nt: TGTGCCAGCAGCTTAGAGGGACTAGCGGGGGGCGGCCACAATGAGCAGTTCTTC
d_call: .; v_call: TRBV29-1; j_call: TRBJ1-2; clone_size: .; cdr3_aa: CSVVGGGDYGYTF; cdr3_nt: TGCAGCGTTGTGGGCGGGGGCGACTATGGCTACACCTTC
d_call: .; v_call: TRBV6-6; j_call: TRBJ2-7; clone_size: .; cdr3_aa: CASSYHREYEQYF; cdr3_nt: TGTGCCAGCAGTTACCACAGGGAGTACGAGCAGTACTTC
d_call: TRBD1; v_call: TRBV6-5; j_call: TRBJ1-1; clone_size: .; cdr3_aa: CASSYSQGVTEAFF; cdr3_nt: TGTGCCAGCAGTTACTCACAGGGGGTTACTGAAGCTTTCTTT
d_call: .; v_call: TRBV7-2; j_call: TRBJ1-2; clone_size: .; cdr3_aa: CASSLALQAYYGYTF; cdr3_nt: TGTGCCAGCAGCTTAGCGCTACAGGCCTACTATGGCTACACCTTC
d_call: .; v_call: TRBV7-8; j_call: TRBJ1-5; clone_size: .; cdr3_aa: CASSRTAESQHF; cdr3_nt: TGTGCCAGCAGCCGGACAGCCGAGTCCCAGCATTTT
d_call: TRBD2; v_call: TRBV5-5; j_call: TRBJ2-7; clone_size: .; cdr3_aa: CASSLGGRGEQYF; cdr3_nt: TGTGCCAGCAGCTTGGGTGGGAGGGGCGAGCAGTACTTC
d_call: TRBD1; v_call: TRBV27; j_call: TRBJ2-2; clone_size: .; cdr3_aa: CASRTGGLNTGELFF; cdr3_nt: TGTGCCAGCAGGACAGGGGGCCTGAACACCGGGGAGCTGTTTTTT
d_call: .; v_call: TRBV7-2; j_call: TRBJ1-4; clone_size: .; cdr3_aa: CASSVSGTTNEKLFF; cdr3_nt: TGTGCCAGCAGCGTTTCAGGGACAACTAATGAAAAACTGTTTTTT
d_call: TRBD2; v_call: TRBV4-3; j_call: TRBJ2-2; clone_size: .; cdr3_aa: CASSQELNAGTRRSGELFF; cdr3_nt: TGCGCCAGCAGCCAGGAACTCAATGCCGGGACTAGGAGGTCCGGGGAGCTGTTTTTT
d_call: .; v_call: TRBV5-1; j_call: TRBJ1-1; clone_size: .; cdr3_aa: CASSNFRGGGNTEAFF; cdr3_nt: TGCGCCAGCAGCAACTTCCGGGGAGGTGGGAACACTGAAGCTTTCTTT
d_call: TRBD1; v_call: TRBV19; j_call: TRBJ1-5; clone_size: .; cdr3_aa: CASSIRDRGNQPQHF; cdr3_nt: TGTGCCAGTAGTATCCGGGACAGGGGCAATCAGCCCCAGCATTTT
d_call: .; v_call: TRBV4-3; j_call: TRBJ1-1; clone_size: .; cdr3_aa: CASSQVPGLNTEAFF; cdr3_nt: TGCGCCAGCAGCCAAGTGCCAGGATTGAACACTGAAGCTTTCTTT
d_call: .; v_call: TRBV5-6; j_call: TRBJ1-4; clone_size: .; cdr3_aa: CASSFTYQGEKLFF; cdr3_nt: TGTGCCAGCAGCTTTACTTACCAGGGGGAAAAACTGTTTTTT
d_call: TRBD2; v_call: TRBV6-5; j_call: TRBJ2-7; clone_size: .; cdr3_aa: CASRILAGGGEQYF; cdr3_nt: TGTGCCAGCAGGATACTAGCGGGGGGGGGCGAGCAGTACTTC
d_call: TRBD2; v_call: TRBV6-5; j_call: TRBJ2-5; clone_size: .; cdr3_aa: CASRSGGQETQYF; cdr3_nt: TGTGCCAGCAGGAGCGGGGGCCAAGAGACCCAGTACTTC
d_call: TRBD1; v_call: TRBV6-6; j_call: TRBJ2-2; clone_size: .; cdr3_aa: CASRKTGESGELFF; cdr3_nt: TGTGCCAGCAGAAAGACAGGGGAATCCGGGGAGCTGTTTTTT
d_call: .; v_call: TRBV19; j_call: TRBJ1-1; clone_size: .; cdr3_aa: CASGHQNTEAFF; cdr3_nt: TGTGCCAGTGGACACCAGAACACTGAAGCTTTCTTT
d_call: .; v_call: TRBV29-1; j_call: TRBJ2-2; clone_size: once; cdr3_aa: CSASSEVFTGELFF; cdr3_nt: TGCAGCGCCTCTAGCGAAGTTTTCACCGGGGAGCTGTTTTTT
d_call: .; v_call: TRBV7-2; j_call: TRBJ1-3; clone_size: once; cdr3_aa: CASRDFSGNTIYF; cdr3_nt: TGTGCCAGCCGAGACTTCTCTGGAAACACCATATATTTT
d_call: .; v_call: TRBV29-1; j_call: TRBJ2-7; clone_size: once; cdr3_aa: CSVRDSSYEQYF; cdr3_nt: TGCAGCGTGCGGGACTCATCCTACGAGCAGTACTTC
d_call: TRBD1; v_call: TRBV7-2; j_call: TRBJ2-5; clone_size: .; cdr3_aa: CASSLGGDRGRQETQYF; cdr3_nt: TGTGCCAGCAGCTTAGGGGGGGACAGGGGGCGACAAGAGACCCAGTACTTC
d_call: TRBD1; v_call: TRBV10-2; j_call: TRBJ1-6; clone_size: .; cdr3_aa: CASSDGQGVGISYNSPLHF; cdr3_nt: TGCGCCAGCAGTGATGGACAGGGGGTGGGTATTTCCTATAATTCACCCCTCCACTTT
d_call: .; v_call: TRBV7-9; j_call: TRBJ2-3; clone_size: .; cdr3_aa: CSSSLSRKQYF; cdr3_nt: TGTTCCAGCAGCTTAAGCAGGAAACAGTATTTT
d_call: .; v_call: TRBV7-9; j_call: TRBJ2-1; clone_size: few; cdr3_aa: CASSLGAAYNEQFF; cdr3_nt: TGTGCCAGCAGCTTAGGGGCAGCTTACAATGAGCAGTTCTTC
d_call: .; v_call: TRBV29-1; j_call: TRBJ1-2; clone_size: once; cdr3_aa: CSVEEGLGAALGYGYTF; cdr3_nt: TGCAGCGTTGAAGAGGGGCTGGGGGCAGCCCTCGGCTATGGCTACACCTTC
d_call: .; v_call: TRBV28; j_call: TRBJ1-3; clone_size: .; cdr3_aa: CASTLVNSGNTIYF; cdr3_nt: TGTGCCAGCACCCTAGTAAACTCTGGAAACACCATATATTTT